A selection of T cell receptor beta chains follows, all from one sample in a study of shared clonotypes between healthy human individuals. Measured with immunoSEQ multiplex PCR; TCRdb has only the in-frame clones, and not every one. The table has hundreds of thousands of clones, 80% to 95% seen once; the top ten hold 24%. Sequencing input: naive CD8+ T cells sorted from blood. The receptors shown here come from a man aged 25-40 years in good health. Each CDR3 is given with its conserved first and last residue. The D gene is left open where the match is weak. Rows give clone size only sometimes, using once, few, many, or a class for an expanded clone.

d_call j_call clone_size cdr3_length v_call cdr3_nt cdr3_aa
TRBD2 TRBJ2-5 - 18 TRBV28 TGTGCCAGCATAACCTACGATGGACTAGTAGGTAGACAAGAGACCCAGTACTTC CASITYDGLVGRQETQYF
TRBD1 TRBJ2-7 - 14 TRBV30 TGTGCCTGGAGCGCCGGGACAGGGGCCTACGAGCAGTACTTC CAWSAGTGAYEQYF
TRBD2 TRBJ2-3 - 13 TRBV9 TGTGCCAGCGGGGGACTAATGTCGGATACGCAGTATTTT CASGGLMSDTQYF
- TRBJ2-7 - 13 TRBV27 TGTGCCAGCAGCCCAGGAGTTGGGTACGAGCAGTACTTC CASSPGVGYEQYF
TRBD2 TRBJ2-1 - 14 TRBV11-2 TGTGCCAGCAGGGAAGGGACTACCTACAATGAGCAGTTCTTC CASREGTTYNEQFF
- TRBJ2-7 - 15 TRBV28 TGTGCCAGCAGTTCTATGGGACATCCTTTGGCACAGCAGTACTTC CASSSMGHPLAQQYF
TRBD2 TRBJ2-7 - 16 TRBV27 TGTGCCAGCAGTCCCTCAGCGGGAGGCGTTACCTACGAGCAGTACTTC CASSPSAGGVTYEQYF
- TRBJ2-7 - 14 TRBV19 TGTGCCAGTACTTCCGGCAGGGGCTCCTACGAGCAGTACTTC CASTSGRGSYEQYF
- TRBJ2-7 - 14 TRBV6-6 TGTGCCAGCACCGGACAGCTAGCGCAGTACGAGCAGTACTTC CASTGQLAQYEQYF
- TRBJ2-3 - 13 TRBV11-2 TGTGCCAGCAGCTTAATTCTAACAGATACGCAGTATTTT CASSLILTDTQYF
- TRBJ2-7 - 16 TRBV7-9 TGTGCCAGCAGCTTAGTGGACAGAGGTTTCTCCTACGAGCAGTACTTC CASSLVDRGFSYEQYF
- TRBJ2-3 - 17 TRBV9 TGTGCCAGCAACCTAATCCGTCTAGCGAGCCACACAGATACGCAGTATTTT CASNLIRLASHTDTQYF
- TRBJ2-2 - 16 TRBV28 TGTGCCAGCAGTCCCCCCCTATCAGAGTACACCGGGGAGCTGTTTTTT CASSPPLSEYTGELFF
- TRBJ2-5 few 12 TRBV29-1 TGCAGCGTTGTGGGCCTACAAGAGACCCAGTACTTC CSVVGLQETQYF
TRBD1 TRBJ2-7 once 14 TRBV29-1 TGCAGCGTCCTGACCGGGACAGGGGGTCACGAGCAGTACTTC CSVLTGTGGHEQYF
- TRBJ2-3 - 14 TRBV9 TGTGCCAGCACCACGGAGGAAGGCACAGATACGCAGTATTTT CASTTEEGTDTQYF
- TRBJ2-1 - 15 TRBV6-4 TGTGCCAGCAGTGAACAGAAATTCTCCTACAATGAGCAGTTCTTC CASSEQKFSYNEQFF
TRBD1 TRBJ2-7 - 15 TRBV10-3 TGTGCCATCAGTCTAGGACAGGGGGTAGCCTACGAGCAGTACTTC CAISLGQGVAYEQYF
- TRBJ1-5 - 15 TRBV10-2 TGCGCCAGCAGTGAGTACAGTCCTGCCAATCAGCCCCAGCATTTT CASSEYSPANQPQHF
- TRBJ2-5 - 13 TRBV13 TGTGCCAGCAGCTTAAACCCCGGCGAGACCCAGTACTTC CASSLNPGETQYF
TRBD2 TRBJ2-3 few 16 TRBV27 TGTGCCAGCAGTTCGGGGACTAGCGGGACCCGCGATACGCAGTATTTT CASSSGTSGTRDTQYF
- TRBJ2-3 - 13 TRBV9 TGTGCCAGCAGCGTAGGGGAGGAAGATACGCAGTATTTT CASSVGEEDTQYF
TRBD2 TRBJ2-3 - 16 TRBV5-1 TGCGCCAGCAGCTTGGCACTAGCGGGAATCCCAGATACGCAGTATTTT CASSLALAGIPDTQYF
TRBD2 TRBJ2-3 - 16 TRBV15 TGTGCCACCAGCGTCAGACTAGCGGGAGTGAAAGATACGCAGTATTTT CATSVRLAGVKDTQYF
- TRBJ2-2 once 15 TRBV29-1 TGCAGCGTAAACGATGACCCAGGGAGGTTTGGGGAGCTGTTTTTT CSVNDDPGRFGELFF
TRBD2 TRBJ2-1 once 15 TRBV14 TGTGCCAGCAGCCTAACTAGCGGATCACACAATGAGCAGTTCTTC CASSLTSGSHNEQFF
TRBD1 TRBJ1-1 - 16 TRBV28 TGTGCCAGCAGTACCCACCGGACAGGGGCTGGGACTGAAGCTTTCTTT CASSTHRTGAGTEAFF
TRBD2 TRBJ2-7 once 14 TRBV19 TGTGCCAGTACACCAGAAGCGGGAGCACCCGAGCAGTACTTC CASTPEAGAPEQYF
TRBD1 TRBJ2-7 - 13 TRBV7-2 TGTGCCAGCAGCTCCGGGACAGGCTACGAGCAGTACTTC CASSSGTGYEQYF
- TRBJ2-7 - 16 TRBV7-9 TGTGCCAGCAGCTACCCTCGTTTCCAGGGGAGGAGCGAGCAGTACTTC CASSYPRFQGRSEQYF
- TRBJ1-3 few 14 TRBV7-2 TGTGCCAGCAGCTTAGCGTCAGCTGGAAACACCATATATTTT CASSLASAGNTIYF
TRBD1 TRBJ2-7 - 18 TRBV28 TGTGCCAGCAGCGACTTAGAAACGGGACAGCCGGATTATTACGAGCAGTACTTC CASSDLETGQPDYYEQYF
- TRBJ1-3 - 16 TRBV21-1 TGTGCCAGCAGCAAAGGGACCTCACCCTCTGGAAACACCATATATTTT CASSKGTSPSGNTIYF
- TRBJ2-5 - 15 TRBV18 TGTGCCAGCTCACCGGACCCAGGGGTCCAAGAGACCCAGTACTTC CASSPDPGVQETQYF
TRBD1 TRBJ2-1 - 14 TRBV12-5 TGTGCTAGTGGTTTAGGGACAGGGGTCGATGAGCAGTTCTTC CASGLGTGVDEQFF
- TRBJ1-3 - 17 TRBV15 TGTGCCACCTCCCCGCGGTACCCGGGCGAAGCTGGAAACACCATATATTTT CATSPRYPGEAGNTIYF
TRBD2 TRBJ2-3 - 16 TRBV27 TGTGCCAGCAGTGGTAGCGGGAGGGGTCTTCCAGATACGCAGTATTTT CASSGSGRGLPDTQYF
TRBD2 TRBJ2-1 - 13 TRBV5-1 TGCGCCAGCAGCCAAAGCGGGAGAAATGAGCAGTTCTTC CASSQSGRNEQFF
- TRBJ2-1 - 12 TRBV4-3 TGCGCCAGCAGCCAAGGATTAAATGAGCAGTTCTTC CASSQGLNEQFF
- TRBJ1-1 - 14 TRBV9 TGTGCCAGCAGCGGTAGTTCGGGGTACACTGAAGCTTTCTTT CASSGSSGYTEAFF
- TRBJ2-7 - 12 TRBV29-1 TGCAGCGTTCGGGTCCCAAACGGCCGGGAGTACTTC CSVRVPNGREYF
- TRBJ2-7 - 12 TRBV11-2 TGTGCCAGCTCGCCCGGGGGTGGTGAGCAGTACTTC CASSPGGGEQYF
- TRBJ2-2 - 14 TRBV4-1 TGCGCCAGCAGCCAAGAAGGAGGAGGCGGGGAGCTGTTTTTT CASSQEGGGGELFF
- TRBJ2-3 - 15 TRBV4-1 TGCGCCAGCAGCCAAGTAGAGCCGACCTCGGATACGCAGTATTTT CASSQVEPTSDTQYF
- TRBJ2-5 - 16 TRBV5-4 TGTGCCAGCAGCTCTCGGCCCGAGGGTGGAAGAGAGACCCAGTACTTC CASSSRPEGGRETQYF
- TRBJ2-1 - 18 TRBV2 TGTGCCAGCAGTGAAGCGCATCGGACTACAACTAGAAACAATGAGCAGTTCTTC CASSEAHRTTTRNNEQFF
- TRBJ2-3 - 12 TRBV5-1 TGCGCCAGCAGCTCGTCTCCAGATACGCAGTATTTT CASSSSPDTQYF
- TRBJ2-7 - 14 TRBV6-6 TGTGCCAGCAGCACACCCGGTGATGAAGACGAGCAGTACTTC CASSTPGDEDEQYF
TRBD1 TRBJ1-5 - 15 TRBV5-1 TGCGCCAGCAGCCCCGGGGACAGTAGCAATCAGCCCCAGCATTTT CASSPGDSSNQPQHF
TRBD1 TRBJ2-7 - 15 TRBV11-2 TGTGCCAGCAGCTTAGGGCAGAGGGGGCTAAACGAGCAGTACTTC CASSLGQRGLNEQYF
- TRBJ1-1 - 12 TRBV6-1 TGTGCCAGCAGTTGGGGGAACACTGAAGCTTTCTTT CASSWGNTEAFF
TRBD2 TRBJ2-5 - 15 TRBV30 TGTGCCTGGAGTGAAGGGGCTAGCGGCCAAGAGACCCAGTACTTC CAWSEGASGQETQYF
- TRBJ1-1 - 13 TRBV7-9 TGTGCCAGCAGTCCCGGGCGCGAGCCTGAAGCTTTCTTT CASSPGREPEAFF
TRBD2 TRBJ2-7 few 11 TRBV2 TGTGCCAGCGGGACTAGCTACGAGCAGTACTTC CASGTSYEQYF